This TCR beta chain stems from a study of T cells in Graves' hyperthyroidism and ophthalmopathy. Study outcomes and limitations: In validation, the model predicted ophthalmopathy. These predictions came a median roughly 7.1 months before onset.

Amplification targeted TCR beta CDR3 regions from RNA transcripts. TCR CDR3 underwent first-round RT-PCR with the HTBI primer set. MiXCR, applied by TCRdb to the multiplex PCR reads, yields one record per CDR3 protein. The sample shows about 350,000 distinct CDR3 sequences, roughly 13% of them seen only once. In this sample, this clonotype turned up many times. Its cognate antigen is unknown. The ends were cut back, 4 bases at V and 6 bases at J, with 15 bases in the middle. CDR1 and CDR2 (germline): SGHRS, YFSETQ. CDR3 length: 14 residues. The sequence derives from a woman younger than 45 with Graves' hyperthyroidism. The genes are TRBV5-1 and TRBJ2-3, with a weak D call TRBD2 (6 bases). The specimen sequenced was blood. In DNA form, the CDR3 reads TGCGCCAGCAGCACCGGACTACCTACGGATACGCAGTATTTT. Translation: CASSTGLPTDTQYF.